The 32 T cell receptor beta chains given below trace back to one sample, sequenced in a study of vaccination effects on CD4 cells after COVID-19. These receptors have no identified antigens. The table came from immunoSEQ multiplex PCR; TCRdb's copy has only in-frame clones and leaves some out. The sample holds 50,000 or so clones, 79% seen once. Pools of viral peptides were used by the ViraFEST assay to expand antigen-specific CD4+ T cells ahead of sequencing. Isolating CD4+ T cells followed 9 to 11 days of culture. Nucleocapsid antibodies were negative in the vaccine recipients, who had never had SARS-CoV-2 infection. The sequencing here drew on CD4+ T cells from PBMCs cultured with HCoV-OC43 spike peptides, taken before COVID-19 vaccination. The subset: HCoV-OC43 spike overlapping peptide pool stimulation. These receptors came from a human donor who received a COVID-19 vaccine.

The rearrangement uses TRBV2 and TRBJ2-5; either TRBD1 or TRBD2 may fit D (5 bases each). CDR3 length equals 13 residues. The V and J ends lost 1 base and 4 bases respectively, with 7 bases between them. The V gene's germline CDR1 is SNHLY and CDR2 FYNNEI. The CDR3 coding sequence is TGTGCCAGCAGTGAAGACGGGGCAGAGACCCAGTACTTC. This encodes CASSEDGAETQYF.

The CDR3 sequence is CASSPRGTGGFTGELFF. The CDR3 DNA reads TGTGCCAGCTCACCTCGAGGGACAGGGGGCTTCACCGGGGAGCTGTTTTTT. The chain couples TRBV18 to TRBJ2-2; 12 nucleotides match TRBD1. V dropped 3 bases and J dropped 4; count of bases not matched to a gene: 6. Germline V gene sequence: CDR1 KGHSH, CDR2 LQKENI. This CDR3 spans 17 amino acids.

The CDR3 nucleotides are TGTGCCAGCAGTTTACTACAAACCTATCAGCCCCAGCATTTT. It codes for CASSLLQTYQPQHF. This chain links TRBV28 with TRBJ1-5; no reliable D call. Trimming left V 2 bases short and J 5 bases short, with 10 bases between. CDR1 and CDR2 (germline): MDHEN, SYDVKM. This CDR3 has 14 amino acids.

The chain links TRBV6-6 to TRBJ1-1, with 12 bases identical to TRBD1. The length of the CDR3 is 14 residues. Per the germline V gene, CDR1 is MNHNY and CDR2 is SVGAGI (reference sequence). With 6 bases clipped from V and 7 bases from J, the junction kept 6 bases outside the gene matches. In DNA, the CDR3 is TGTGCCAGCAGCAGGGGACAGGGGGCGAGTGAAGCTTTCTTT. The encoded protein is CASSRGQGASEAFF.

The chain has TRBV6-4 and TRBJ2-3; D might be TRBD2 (5 bases). V was cut by 3 bases and J by 5 bases, with 12 bases left in between. The CDR3 is made up of 14 amino acids. Germline V gives CDR1 MRHNA, CDR2 SNTAGT. In DNA, the CDR3 is TGTGCCAGCAGTGAAGCGGCAGGCAGAGATACGCAGTATTTT. Protein sequence: CASSEAAGRDTQYF.

The chain couples TRBV7-9 to TRBJ2-5, with D possibly TRBD1 on 6 matching bases. Germline V gene data show CDR1 as SEHNR and CDR2 as FQNEAQ (reference sequence). The CDR3 spans 15 residues. Trimming cost V 5 bases and J 0 bases, with 13 bases left between them. As DNA, the CDR3 is TGTGCCAGCAGCGAGACCAGGGGCTACCAAGAGACCCAGTACTTC. It is translated as CASSETRGYQETQYF.

The chain is built from TRBV2 and TRBJ1-4; 7 bases line up with TRBD1. This CDR3 is 14 amino acids long. Trimming took 8 bases from V and 5 from J; bases not matched to a gene: 8. CDR1 SNHLY and CDR2 FYNNEI come from the germline V gene. CDR3 in DNA: TGTGCCAGCCGAACCGGGACAGAAAATGAAAAACTGTTTTTT. As protein: CASRTGTENEKLFF.

The chain carries TRBV7-2 and TRBJ2-5; perhaps D is TRBD1 or TRBD2 (6 bases each). Germline CDR1 and CDR2: SGHTA and FQGNSA. V was shortened by 3 bases and J by 4 bases, with 18 bases between the two germline ends. The CDR3 is 16 residues long. Here the CDR3 DNA reads TGTGCCAGCAGCTTGCAAATAGGAGGGGGAGGAGAGACCCAGTACTTC. Its protein product is CASSLQIGGGGETQYF.

In this sample, this clone turned up a few times. The rearrangement uses TRBV5-4 and TRBJ1-6; unclear D gene. This CDR3 region has 14 residues. Looked up from germline, CDR1 is SGHNT and CDR2 is YYREEE (reference sequence). V was pared by 0 bases and J by 9 bases, with 10 bases between. In DNA form, the CDR3 reads TGTGCCAGCAGCTTGGCCGGGCAGGCTTCACCCCTCCACTTT. Amino acid sequence: CASSLAGQASPLHF. Variable domain in full (rest from reference TRBV5-4 and TRBJ1-6): ETGVTQSPTHLIKTRGQQVTLRCSSQSGHNTVSWYQQALGQGPQFIFQYYREEENGRGNFPPRFSGLQFPNYSSELNVNALELDDSALYLCASSLAGQASPLHFGNGTRLTVT.

This chain joins TRBV5-6 and TRBJ1-3; perhaps TRBD1 as D (5 bases). The V gene's germline CDR1 is SGHDT and CDR2 YYEEEE. This CDR3 contains 15 residues. Trimming removed 1 base at V and 0 bases at J, with 8 bases between. CDR3 nucleotides: TGTGCCAGCAGCTTGCTGGACACCTCTGGAAACACCATATATTTT. Its translation: CASSLLDTSGNTIYF.

The chain employs TRBV7-9 and TRBJ1-1, with no clear D. This CDR3 is 13 amino acids long. With 6 bases removed from V and 1 base from J, the gap between germline ends came to 9 bases. Germline values: CDR1 SEHNR, CDR2 FQNEAQ (reference sequence). The CDR3 sequence is CASSTQENTEAFF. The DNA of the CDR3 is TGTGCCAGCAGTACGCAAGAGAACACTGAAGCTTTCTTT. Full variable domain (remainder filled in from reference TRBV7-9 and TRBJ1-1): DTGVSQNPRHKITKRGQNVTFRCDPISEHNRLYWYRQTLGQGPEFLTYFQNEAQLEKSRLLSDRFSAERPKGSFSTLEIQRTEQGDSAMYLCASSTQENTEAFFGQGTRLTVV.

This chain joins TRBV4-3 and TRBJ1-5; the D gene is possibly TRBD1 (6 bases). The length of the CDR3 is 15 residues. CDR1 and CDR2 from the germline V gene are LGHNA and YSLEER. V lost 0 bases and J 4 bases, leaving 10 bases between the germline ends. The CDR3 nucleotides are TGCGCCAGCAGCCAAGAATACCAGGGGAATCAGCCCCAGCATTTT. Protein: CASSQEYQGNQPQHF.

This sequence joins TRBV5-1 and TRBJ1-4; 7 nucleotides match TRBD1. Trimming removed 4 bases from V and 0 bases from J; junction bases left unmatched: 6. The CDR3 loop spans 16 amino acids. Per germline, CDR1 SGHRS and CDR2 YFSETQ. CDR3 DNA: TGCGCCAGCAGCCGGGGACAGTCCCCAACTAATGAAAAACTGTTTTTT. Protein sequence: CASSRGQSPTNEKLFF.

The chain couples TRBV3-1 (or the pseudogene TRBV3-2) to TRBJ1-3, with a weak D call TRBD1 (6 bases). The CDR3 consists of 15 residues. Germline loops: CDR1 LGHDT, CDR2 YNNKEL (reference sequence). V was shortened by 1 base and J by 4 bases, with 11 bases between the two germline ends. CDR3 sequence (DNA): TGTGCCAGCAGCCAAGGGACAGTGGACGGAAACACCATATATTTT. It specifies CASSQGTVDGNTIYF.

The V gene is TRBV3-1 (or the pseudogene TRBV3-2), the J gene TRBJ2-2; 7 bases line up with TRBD1. The CDR3 is 16 amino acids. V shed 7 bases, J shed 4 bases, and the junction held 12 bases outside the gene matches. The germline gives CDR1 LGHDT, CDR2 YNNKEL (reference sequence). The CDR3 protein is CASKSETGSPTGELFF. CDR3 DNA: TGTGCCAGCAAGTCAGAGACAGGGTCCCCCACCGGGGAGCTGTTTTTT.

The rearrangement joins TRBV19 to TRBJ1-2; no definite D call. The ends were cut back, 4 bases at V and 0 bases at J, with 9 bases in the middle. Germline V gives CDR1 LNHDA, CDR2 SQIVND (reference sequence). This CDR3 has 14 residues. Written as DNA, the CDR3 is TGTGCCAGTAGTACGGACGGAGCTAACTATGGCTACACCTTC. It encodes CASSTDGANYGYTF. Filled out from reference TRBV19 and TRBJ1-2, the complete variable domain reads DGGITQSPKYLFRKEGQNVTLSCEQNLNHDAMYWYRQDPGQGLRLIYYSQIVNDFQKGDIAEGYSVSREKKESFPLTVTSAQKNPTAFYLCASSTDGANYGYTFGSGTRLTVV.

This clone was counted a single time. CDR3 DNA sequence: TGTGCCAGCCCCCCGGGGGAGGGCCAGGAATTGAACACTGAAGCTTTCTTT. Protein sequence: CASPPGEGQELNTEAFF. V usage is TRBV28 and J usage is TRBJ1-1, with D possibly TRBD1 on 5 matching bases. The CDR3 contains 17 residues. Trimming shortened V by 8 bases and J by 0 bases, and 22 bases separated the two germline ends. Germline lookup yields CDR1 MDHEN and CDR2 SYDVKM.

The J gene is TRBJ1-2, the V gene TRBV18; possible D gene TRBD1, 5 bases. CDR1 is KGHSH and CDR2 is LQKENI in the germline V gene. Trimming removed 2 bases at V and 0 bases at J, with 10 bases between. The CDR3 runs to 15 residues. As DNA, the CDR3 is TGTGCCAGCTCACCAGGGGGGGAAGCTAACTATGGCTACACCTTC. It codes for CASSPGGEANYGYTF.

The gene calls are TRBV9 and TRBJ2-1, with D possibly matching TRBD2 (5 bases). CDR3 length: 13 amino acids. Trimming cost V 5 bases and J 12 bases, with 18 bases left between them. Per the germline V gene, CDR1 is SGDLS and CDR2 is YYNGEE. CDR3 sequence (DNA): TGTGCCAGCAGTTTCTCTTTAGAGGGTGGGCAGTTCTTC. Translating it yields CASSFSLEGGQFF.

The genes are TRBV19 and TRBJ1-5; no reliable D call. This CDR3 region has 13 residues. V lost 7 bases and J lost 6, with 13 bases in between. Per germline, CDR1 LNHDA and CDR2 SQIVND (reference sequence). CDR3 loop: CASTAEKSQPQHF. The CDR3 bases are TGTGCCAGTACCGCCGAGAAGAGTCAGCCCCAGCATTTT.

The genes are TRBV5-6 and TRBJ2-2; D assignment may be TRBD1 or TRBD2 (5 bases each). V lost 3 bases and J 6 bases, leaving 12 bases between the germline ends. The CDR3 consists of 14 residues. The germline CDR1 and CDR2 sequences are SGHDT and YYEEEE. DNA of the CDR3: TGTGCCAGCAGCTGGGGGTGGGGAGCCGGGGAGCTGTTTTTT. This encodes CASSWGWGAGELFF.

Remarks on this clone: The same CDR3 arises from other DNA sequences in this sample as well. The rearrangement joins TRBV4-3 to TRBJ1-4; no firm D call. Deletions cut 1 base from V and 8 bases from J, with 11 bases between. CDR3 length: 14 amino acids. Germline values: CDR1 LGHNA, CDR2 YSLEER. The CDR3 is CASSQGNSREKLFF. DNA of the CDR3: TGCGCCAGCAGCCAAGGAAACTCGAGAGAAAAACTGTTTTTT.

This rearrangement joins TRBV12-3 or TRBV12-4 to TRBJ1-1; D perhaps matches TRBD1 (5 bases). Trimming left V 7 bases short and J 6 bases short, with 9 bases between. There are 11 residues in the CDR3. The chain's CDR3 is CASIARAEAFF. DNA of the CDR3: TGTGCCAGCATAGCCAGGGCTGAAGCTTTCTTT.

The chain uses TRBV2 and TRBJ2-6; D tentatively reads TRBD1 or TRBD2 (7 bases each). In germline, CDR1 is SNHLY, CDR2 FYNNEI. V was clipped by 7 bases and J by 3 bases, with 13 bases between them. This CDR3 contains 15 residues. In nucleotides, the CDR3 is TGTGCCAGCAATGCAGGGGGGGTTGGGGCCAACGTCCTGACTTTC. Translating gives CASNAGGVGANVLTF.

The V call is TRBV6-6, the J call TRBJ2-7; D is possibly TRBD2 (7 bases). The CDR3 is made up of 15 amino acids. The germline V gene has CDR1 MNHNY and CDR2 SVGAGI (reference sequence). V lost 0 bases and J 9 bases, leaving 18 bases between the germline ends. CDR3 region: CASSYSTGGLAAQYV. The CDR3 region has the DNA TGTGCCAGCAGTTACTCGACCGGGGGCCTAGCGGCGCAGTACGTC.

This rearrangement joins TRBV7-9 to TRBJ2-3; a possible D gene is TRBD2 (6 bases). This CDR3 has 13 amino acids. Trimming cost V 2 bases and J 5 bases, with 8 bases left between them. The germline V gene has CDR1 SEHNR and CDR2 FQNEAQ (reference sequence). The CDR3 DNA reads TGTGCCAGCAGCTTAATGCGGGGAGATACGCAGTATTTT. As protein: CASSLMRGDTQYF.

In its sample, this clone was seen once. CDR3 loop: CAWSDLTFSSGNTIYF. The CDR3, as DNA: TGTGCCTGGAGTGACTTGACCTTCTCCTCTGGAAACACCATATATTTT. The chain employs TRBV30 and TRBJ1-3; D is uncertain. The CDR3 spans 16 residues. Germline CDR1 reads GTSNPN; CDR2 reads SVGIG (reference sequence). V dropped 1 base and J dropped 0 bases, with 13 bases sitting between them.

This rearrangement joins TRBV25-1 to TRBJ2-2; TRBD1 aligns across 9 bases. Germline V lookup: CDR1 MGHDK, CDR2 SYGVNS. Trimming removed 8 bases from V and 4 bases from J; junction bases left unmatched: 8. The CDR3 is 15 amino acids. In DNA, the CDR3 is TGTGCCAGCCGCGGACAGGGGAGTGCCACCGGGGAGCTGTTTTTT. This translates into CASRGQGSATGELFF.

The chain joins TRBV6-1 to TRBJ1-1; D gene uncertain. This CDR3 contains 13 residues. Trimming stripped 1 base from V and 10 bases from J, with 13 bases between. Germline-derived CDR1 and CDR2 are MNHNS and SASEGT. The CDR3 here is CASSEGETRGAFF. CDR3 nucleotide sequence: TGTGCCAGCAGTGAAGGAGAGACGCGGGGAGCTTTCTTT.

The chain has TRBV5-1 and TRBJ2-7; 8 bases are a match to TRBD1. The CDR3 length is 15 residues. Germline lookup yields CDR1 SGHRS and CDR2 YFSETQ. V lost 1 base and J lost 7; bases outside the gene matches: 10. CDR3 loop: CASSLNAGGLTEQYV. The CDR3 region has the DNA TGCGCCAGCAGCTTGAACGCAGGGGGCCTGACTGAGCAGTACGTC.

The DNA for the CDR3 is TGTGCCAGCAGCTTACAGCCAGGGACTGGAAACACCATATATTTT. This codes for CASSLQPGTGNTIYF. The chain employs TRBV7-3 and TRBJ1-3; D perhaps matches TRBD1 (5 bases). CDR3 size: 15 residues. The germline V and J ends were trimmed by 2 bases and 2 bases, with 10 bases remaining between them. The V gene's germline CDR1 is SGHTA and CDR2 FQGTGA.

The V gene is TRBV6-5, the J gene TRBJ1-1, with D possibly TRBD1 on 6 matching bases. The CDR3 runs to 15 residues. CDR1 and CDR2 (germline): MNHEY, SVGAGI. V lost 6 bases, J lost 1 base, and 15 bases lay in between. CDR3 nucleotides: TGTGCCAGCAGGGGACAAAGCGGAGGGAACACTGAAGCTTTCTTT. Amino acids: CASRGQSGGNTEAFF.